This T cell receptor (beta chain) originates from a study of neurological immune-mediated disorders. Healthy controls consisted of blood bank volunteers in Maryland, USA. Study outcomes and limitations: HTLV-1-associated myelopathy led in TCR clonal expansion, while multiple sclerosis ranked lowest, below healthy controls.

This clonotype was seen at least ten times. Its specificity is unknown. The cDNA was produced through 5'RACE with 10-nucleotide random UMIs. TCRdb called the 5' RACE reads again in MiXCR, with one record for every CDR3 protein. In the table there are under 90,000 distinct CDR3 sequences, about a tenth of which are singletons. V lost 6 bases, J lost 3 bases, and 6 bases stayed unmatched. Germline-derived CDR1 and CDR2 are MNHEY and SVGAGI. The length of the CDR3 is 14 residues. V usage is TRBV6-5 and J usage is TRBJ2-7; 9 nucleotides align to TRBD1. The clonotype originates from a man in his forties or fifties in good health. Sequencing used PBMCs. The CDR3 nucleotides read TGTGCCAGCAGCCGGACAGGGGCCGGCTACGAGCAGTACTTC. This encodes CASSRTGAGYEQYF.